A single sample gave rise to the 17 T cell receptor beta chains below, sequenced in a study of blood T cell repertoires in COVID-19. Only in-frame clones appear in the TCRdb table, and some are missing; sequencing was by immunoSEQ multiplex PCR. The sample has hundreds of thousands of clones; about 85% are singletons. Sequencing was carried out using peripheral blood. These receptors were obtained from a young woman with acute or convalescent COVID-19.

The V call is TRBV18, the J call TRBJ2-7, with D maybe TRBD1 (6 bases). The germline V gene encodes CDR1 KGHSH and CDR2 LQKENI. The CDR3 contains 13 residues. V lost 6 bases to trimming and J lost 5 bases, with 14 bases between them. In nucleotides, the CDR3 is TGTGCCAGCTCCATTCAACAGGGAAACGAGCAGTACTTC. Translation gives CASSIQQGNEQYF. Drawing the rest from reference TRBV18 and TRBJ2-7, the complete variable domain is NAGVMQNPRHLVRRRGQEARLRCSPMKGHSHVYWYRQLPEEGLKFMVYLQKENIIDESGMPKERFSAEFPKEGPSILRIQQVVRGDSAAYFCASSIQQGNEQYFGPGTRLTVT.

The chain links TRBV19 to TRBJ1-5; possible D gene TRBD1, 6 bases. Trimming pared 6 bases from V and 8 bases from J, leaving 17 bases between. This CDR3 region has 14 residues. The V gene's germline CDR1 is LNHDA and CDR2 SQIVND (reference sequence). The CDR3, as DNA: TGTGCCAGTAGCAGGGGACGCGGGCGGGAGCCCCAGCATTTT. As protein: CASSRGRGREPQHF.

This clone was seen a few times. V usage is TRBV18 and J usage is TRBJ1-2; tentatively, D is TRBD1 (5 bases). Trimming removed 2 bases from V and 5 bases from J, with 9 bases in between. The CDR3 extends over 13 amino acids. Germline values: CDR1 KGHSH, CDR2 LQKENI. The CDR3 sequence is CASSPGASYGYTF. The CDR3 DNA reads as TGTGCCAGCTCACCAGGGGCATCGTATGGCTACACCTTC.

Concerning this clone itself: Without the conserved terminal phenylalanine or tryptophan, this CDR3 likely stems from a read error. No DNA is shown, since the ends of the CDR3 on it are uncertain; the CDR3 is the one TCRdb lists. The rearrangement joins TRBV5-3 to TRBJ1-3; TRBD1 reflects the table's D call only, with no check against the DNA. TRBV5-3 belongs to the ORF category, with a function that is uncertain. Ends included, the CDR3 has 15 residues. The CDR3: CARSLADSGQGANRA.

As to this clone: Other DNA sequences within the sample encode an identical CDR3. This chain connects TRBV11-2 to TRBJ1-4; 10 bases fit TRBD1. Germline assignment: CDR1 SGHAT and CDR2 FQNNGV. This CDR3 has 14 amino acids. V shed 1 base and J 7 bases; nucleotides not matched to a gene: 0. The DNA for the CDR3 is TGTGCCAGCAGCTTAGGACAGGGGGCTGAAAAACTGTTTTTT. This gives the protein CASSLGQGAEKLFF.

The V gene is TRBV7-3, the J gene TRBJ1-1; TRBD1 matches 7 bases. The CDR3 covers 14 residues. After removal of 4 bases from V and 4 bases from J, the junction contained 6 bases not matched to a gene. Looked up from germline, CDR1 is SGHTA and CDR2 is FQGTGA. This CDR3 reads CASSSTGSGTEAFF. The CDR3 DNA reads TGTGCCAGCAGCTCGACAGGGTCTGGCACTGAAGCTTTCTTT. Based on the CDR3 plus reference TRBV7-3 and TRBJ1-1, the full variable domain is GAGVSQTPSNKVTEKGKYVELRCDPISGHTALYWYRQSLGQGPEFLIYFQGTGAADDSGLPNDRFFAVRPEGSVSTLKIQRTERGDSAVYLCASSSTGSGTEAFFGQGTRLTVV.

This rearrangement joins TRBV5-6 to TRBJ2-7; D is uncertain. The CDR3 extends over 11 amino acids. Germline assignment: CDR1 SGHDT and CDR2 YYEEEE. The V and J ends lost 1 base and 6 bases respectively, with 5 bases between them. CDR3 sequence reads: CASSLTGEQYF. As DNA, the CDR3 is TGTGCCAGCAGCTTGACGGGCGAGCAGTACTTC.

This clone was seen only once. The rearrangement links TRBV6-1 to TRBJ1-2; D is ambiguous. CDR1 MNHNS and CDR2 SASEGT come from the germline V gene. The CDR3 is made up of 13 amino acids. V was cut by 2 bases and J by 8 bases, with 12 bases left in between. CDR3 nucleotides: TGTGCCAGCAGTGAACCTGGCGACTGGGGCTACACCTTC. Residues: CASSEPGDWGYTF.

This clone was detected only once. V and J are TRBV19 and TRBJ1-1; no firm D call. CDR1 LNHDA and CDR2 SQIVND come from the germline V gene (reference sequence). V was trimmed by 3 bases and J by 4 bases, leaving 9 bases between them. The length of the CDR3 is 13 residues. CDR3 DNA: TGTGCCAGTAGTATTCGTGGGCCCACTGAAGCTTTCTTT. It specifies CASSIRGPTEAFF.

The sample holds one count of this clone. The V call is TRBV19, the J call TRBJ1-2; 9 nucleotides agree with TRBD1. There are 15 residues in the CDR3. V trimming: 3 bases; J trimming: 3 bases; junction bases outside the gene matches: 5. CDR1 and CDR2 (germline): LNHDA, SQIVND (reference sequence). The CDR3 reads CASSIRDRDHYGYTF. The CDR3 region has the DNA TGTGCCAGTAGTATCCGGGACAGGGATCACTATGGCTACACCTTC.

The chain is built from TRBV5-1 and TRBJ1-5; D is possibly TRBD1 (6 bases). V lost 1 base to trimming and J lost 2 bases, with 10 bases between them. The CDR3 length is 15 residues. Germline V gives CDR1 SGHRS, CDR2 YFSETQ. The CDR3 DNA follows: TGCGCCAGCAGCTTGCAGGGGTCGGGCAATCAGCCCCAGCATTTT. Its protein product is CASSLQGSGNQPQHF.

The gene calls are TRBV15 and TRBJ2-7; D may be TRBD2 (6 bases). CDR3 length: 15 residues. Germline CDR1 LNHNV, CDR2 YYDKDF (reference sequence). Trimming left V 0 bases short and J 0 bases short, with 9 bases between. The CDR3 spells CATSRDQGGSYEQYF. The CDR3 DNA follows: TGTGCCACCAGCAGAGATCAGGGAGGCTCCTACGAGCAGTACTTC.

This chain joins TRBV19 and TRBJ2-7; D gene uncertain. With 1 base removed from V and 0 bases from J, the gap between germline ends came to 7 bases. CDR3 size: 14 residues. Germline CDR1 is LNHDA and CDR2 is SQIVND (reference sequence). The CDR3 DNA sequence: TGTGCCAGTAGTATAGGCCCGGGCTCCTACGAGCAGTACTTC. The encoded protein is CASSIGPGSYEQYF.

The chain uses TRBV6-5 and TRBJ1-1; TRBD1 aligns across 7 bases. The CDR3 totals 15 residues. V lost 2 bases and J lost 4; bases outside the gene matches: 7. Germline CDR1 and CDR2: MNHEY and SVGAGI. In DNA form, the CDR3 reads TGTGCCAGCAGTTACCTAAGGACAGGTACCACTGAAGCTTTCTTT. It encodes CASSYLRTGTTEAFF.

The chain links TRBV9 to TRBJ1-3; 9 bases match TRBD1. Germline V gene sequence: CDR1 SGDLS, CDR2 YYNGEE. V lost 4 bases, J lost 2 bases, and 4 bases stayed unmatched. The CDR3 is 15 amino acids. CDR3 sequence reads: CASSPRTGAGNTIYF. As DNA, the CDR3 is TGTGCCAGCAGCCCAAGGACAGGGGCTGGAAACACCATATATTTT.

The CDR3 DNA follows: TGTGCCAGCAGTTACCAGACTAGCGGGAGAGGGGACTACGAGCAGTACTTC. Its protein product is CASSYQTSGRGDYEQYF. This chain links TRBV6-2 or TRBV6-3 with TRBJ2-7; 12 bases line up with TRBD2. The CDR3 is made up of 17 amino acids. The trim removed 2 bases at V and 3 bases at J, leaving 8 bases unmatched. Germline values: CDR1 MNHEY, CDR2 SVGEGT.

The chain couples TRBV9 to TRBJ2-1, with D possibly TRBD2 on 5 matching bases. Germline V gene data show CDR1 as SGDLS and CDR2 as YYNGEE. The length of the CDR3 is 15 residues. Trimming took off 4 bases at V and 2 bases at J, with 13 bases between the two ends. CDR3 in DNA: TGTGCCAGCAGCATAAGCACTAGTACCTACAATGAGCAGTTCTTC. Protein product: CASSISTSTYNEQFF.